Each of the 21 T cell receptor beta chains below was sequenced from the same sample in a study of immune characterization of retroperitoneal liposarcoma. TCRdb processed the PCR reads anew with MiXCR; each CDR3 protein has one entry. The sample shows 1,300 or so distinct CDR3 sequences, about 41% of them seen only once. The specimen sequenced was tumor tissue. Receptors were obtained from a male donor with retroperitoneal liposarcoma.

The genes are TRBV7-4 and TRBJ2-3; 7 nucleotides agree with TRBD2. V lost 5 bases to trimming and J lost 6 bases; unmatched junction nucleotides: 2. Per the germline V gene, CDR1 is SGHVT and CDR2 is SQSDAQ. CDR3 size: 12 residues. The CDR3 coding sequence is TGTGCCAGCAGCCCCGGGGGGGATACGCAGTATTTT. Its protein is CASSPGGDTQYF.

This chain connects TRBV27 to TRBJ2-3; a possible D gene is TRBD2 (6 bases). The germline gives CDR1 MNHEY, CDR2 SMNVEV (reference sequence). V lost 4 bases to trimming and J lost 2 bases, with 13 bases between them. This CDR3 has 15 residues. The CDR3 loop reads CASSSTGDFTDTQYF. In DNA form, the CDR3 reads TGTGCCAGCAGTTCTACGGGAGACTTCACAGATACGCAGTATTTT.

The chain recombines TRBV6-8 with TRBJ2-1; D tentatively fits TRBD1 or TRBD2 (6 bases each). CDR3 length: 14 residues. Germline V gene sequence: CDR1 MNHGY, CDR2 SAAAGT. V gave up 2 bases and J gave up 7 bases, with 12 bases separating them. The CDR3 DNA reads TGTGCCAGCAGTTACCAGGGGACTCCTAATGAGCAGTTCTTC. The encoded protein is CASSYQGTPNEQFF.

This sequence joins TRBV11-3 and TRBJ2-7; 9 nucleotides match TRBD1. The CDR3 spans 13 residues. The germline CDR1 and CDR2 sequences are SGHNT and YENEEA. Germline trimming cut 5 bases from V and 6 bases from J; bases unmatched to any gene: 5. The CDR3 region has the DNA TGTGCCAGCAGCCAGGGACAGGGAGGCGAGCAGTACTTC. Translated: CASSQGQGGEQYF.

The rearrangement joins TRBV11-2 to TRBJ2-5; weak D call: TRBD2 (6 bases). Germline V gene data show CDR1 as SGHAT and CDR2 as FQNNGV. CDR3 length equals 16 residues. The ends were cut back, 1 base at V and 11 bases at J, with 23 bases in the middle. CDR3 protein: CASSLAGVSYYNEQYF. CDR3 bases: TGTGCCAGCAGCTTAGCGGGGGTTAGCTACTACAATGAGCAGTACTTC.

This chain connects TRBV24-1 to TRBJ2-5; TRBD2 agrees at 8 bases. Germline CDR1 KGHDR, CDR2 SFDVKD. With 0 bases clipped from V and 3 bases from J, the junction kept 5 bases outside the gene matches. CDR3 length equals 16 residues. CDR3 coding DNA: TGTGCCACCAGTGATTTGCATTTCGGGGGGGAAGAGACCCAGTACTTC. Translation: CATSDLHFGGEETQYF.

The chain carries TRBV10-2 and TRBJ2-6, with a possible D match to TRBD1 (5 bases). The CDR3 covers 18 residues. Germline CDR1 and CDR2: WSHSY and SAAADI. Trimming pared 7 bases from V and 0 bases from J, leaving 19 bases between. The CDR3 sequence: CASTKGPGFPSGANVLTF. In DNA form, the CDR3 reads TGCGCCAGCACTAAAGGCCCAGGGTTTCCCTCTGGGGCCAACGTCCTGACTTTC.

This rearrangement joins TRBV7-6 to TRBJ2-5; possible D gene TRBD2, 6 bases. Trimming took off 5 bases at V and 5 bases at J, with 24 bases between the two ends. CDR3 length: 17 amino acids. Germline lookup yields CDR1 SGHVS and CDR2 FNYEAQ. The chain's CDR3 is CASSPPFGRGEGETQYF. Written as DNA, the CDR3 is TGTGCCAGCAGCCCCCCTTTCGGGCGGGGCGAGGGGGAGACCCAGTACTTC.

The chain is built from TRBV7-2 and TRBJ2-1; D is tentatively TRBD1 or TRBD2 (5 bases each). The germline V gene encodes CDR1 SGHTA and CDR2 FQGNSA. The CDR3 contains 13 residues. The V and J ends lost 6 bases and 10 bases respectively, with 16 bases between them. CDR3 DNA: TGTGCCAGCAGTCGGGACGGTCACTACGAGCAGTTCTTC. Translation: CASSRDGHYEQFF.

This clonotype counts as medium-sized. This chain's CDR3 is CASSLTRLPYNEQYF. The CDR3 bases are TGTGCCAGCAGCTTAACACGGCTTCCATACAATGAGCAGTACTTC. The chain is built from TRBV7-6 and TRBJ2-1, with D uncertain. The J call may be in error: the DNA end matches TRBJ2-7 better. Germline V gene lookup returns CDR1 SGHVS and CDR2 FNYEAQ. The CDR3 contains 15 residues.

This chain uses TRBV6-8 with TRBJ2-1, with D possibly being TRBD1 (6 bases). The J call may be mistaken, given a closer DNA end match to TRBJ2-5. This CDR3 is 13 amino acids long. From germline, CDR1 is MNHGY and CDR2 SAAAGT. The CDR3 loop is CASSYGGWETQYF. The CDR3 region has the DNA TGTGCCAGCAGTTACGGGGGCTGGGAGACCCAGTACTTC.

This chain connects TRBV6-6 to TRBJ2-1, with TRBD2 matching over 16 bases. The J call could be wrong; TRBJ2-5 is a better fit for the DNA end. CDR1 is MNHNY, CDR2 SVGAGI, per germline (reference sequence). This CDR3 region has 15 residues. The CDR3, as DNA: TGTGCCAGCAGTGGGACTAGCGGGGGGGCAGAGACCCAGTACTTC. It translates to CASSGTSGGAETQYF.

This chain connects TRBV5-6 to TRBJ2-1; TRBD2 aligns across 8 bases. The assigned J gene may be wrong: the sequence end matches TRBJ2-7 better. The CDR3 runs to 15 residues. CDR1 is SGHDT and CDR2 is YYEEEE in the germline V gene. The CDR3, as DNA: TGTGCCAGCAGCTTGGAACTAGCGGCTTCCTACGAGCAGTACTTC. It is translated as CASSLELAASYEQYF.

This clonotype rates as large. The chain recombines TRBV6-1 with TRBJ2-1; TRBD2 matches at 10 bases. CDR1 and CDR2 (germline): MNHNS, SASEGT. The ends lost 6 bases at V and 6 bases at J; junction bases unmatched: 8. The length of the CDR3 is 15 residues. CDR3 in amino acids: CASRKKAGGPNEQFF. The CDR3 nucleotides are TGTGCCAGCAGAAAAAAAGCGGGGGGGCCCAATGAGCAGTTCTTC.

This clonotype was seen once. The DNA of the CDR3 is TGTGCCAGCAGCTCCCTAGGGGGTGTAGGACGCAGGAATGAGCAGTTCTTC. This encodes CASSSLGGVGRRNEQFF. The chain recombines TRBV7-8 with TRBJ2-1; tentative D call: TRBD1 (6 bases). Germline values: CDR1 SGHVS, CDR2 FQNEAQ. V gave up 4 bases and J gave up 7 bases, with 23 bases separating them. This CDR3 is built from 17 residues.

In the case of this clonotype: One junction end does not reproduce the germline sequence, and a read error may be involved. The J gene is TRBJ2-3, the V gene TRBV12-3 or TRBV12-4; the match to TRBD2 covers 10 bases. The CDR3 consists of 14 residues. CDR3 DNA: TGTGCCAGCAAGGCTAGCGGGAGCGCAGATACGCAGTCTTTT. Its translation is CASKASGSADTQSF.

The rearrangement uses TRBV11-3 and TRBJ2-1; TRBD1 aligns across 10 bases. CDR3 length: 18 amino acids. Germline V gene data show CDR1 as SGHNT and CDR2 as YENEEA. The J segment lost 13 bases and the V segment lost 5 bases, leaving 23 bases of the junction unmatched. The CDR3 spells CASSPTGTGVVAKNIQFF. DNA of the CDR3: TGTGCCAGCAGCCCGACCGGGACAGGGGTGGTAGCCAAAAACATTCAGTTCTTC.

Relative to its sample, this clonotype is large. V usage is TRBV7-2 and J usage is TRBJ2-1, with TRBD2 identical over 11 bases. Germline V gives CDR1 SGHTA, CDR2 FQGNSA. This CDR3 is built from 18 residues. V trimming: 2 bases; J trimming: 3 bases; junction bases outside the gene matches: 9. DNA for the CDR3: TGTGCCAGCAGCTTAAGGGTCACTAGCGGGAGATTCTACAATGAGCAGTTCTTC. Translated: CASSLRVTSGRFYNEQFF.

The CDR3 coding sequence is TGTGCCAGCAGTGAAGAGTACGGAACCTACGAGCAGTATTTT. Encoded protein: CASSEEYGTYEQYF. The genes are TRBV6-1 and TRBJ2-3; no definite D call. The CDR3 is made up of 14 amino acids. In germline, CDR1 is MNHNS, CDR2 SASEGT. Trimming removed 1 base at V and 11 bases at J, with 16 bases between.

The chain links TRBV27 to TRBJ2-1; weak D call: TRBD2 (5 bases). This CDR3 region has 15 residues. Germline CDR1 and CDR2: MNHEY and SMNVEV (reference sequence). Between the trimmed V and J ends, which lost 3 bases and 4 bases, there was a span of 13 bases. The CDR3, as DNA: TGTGCCAGCAGTTTTCAACTAGTGGTATACAATGAGCAGTTCTTC. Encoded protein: CASSFQLVVYNEQFF.

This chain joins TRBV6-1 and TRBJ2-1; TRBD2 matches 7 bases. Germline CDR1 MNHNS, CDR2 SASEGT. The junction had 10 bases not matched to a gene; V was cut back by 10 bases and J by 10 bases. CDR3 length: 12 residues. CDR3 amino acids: CATMRGRSEQFF. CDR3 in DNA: TGTGCCACAATGCGGGGGAGAAGCGAGCAGTTCTTC.